This T cell receptor beta chain comes out of a study of cytomegalovirus exposure and HLA in healthy donors. A note on this clone: Its antigen is undetermined.

The PCR had 60 Vbeta and 13 Jbeta primers. Only in-frame clones appear in the TCRdb table, and some are missing; sequencing was by immunoSEQ multiplex PCR. The data contain over 70,000 clones, about 70% of them singletons. V lost 6 bases to trimming and J lost 4 bases, with 4 bases between them. The CDR3 extends over 11 amino acids. From germline, CDR1 is SNHLY and CDR2 FYNNEI. Study outcomes and limitations: In a later analysis, a missense DCLRE1C variant was linked to TCR beta V- and J-gene trimming.

The chain combines TRBV2 with TRBJ2-1; unclear D gene. The sequencing input was PBMCs. The TCR comes from a woman in her forties or fifties in good health and CMV-seropositive. The CDR3 here is CASSGYNEQFF. The CDR3 nucleotides read TGTGCCAGCAGCGGTTACAATGAGCAGTTCTTC.